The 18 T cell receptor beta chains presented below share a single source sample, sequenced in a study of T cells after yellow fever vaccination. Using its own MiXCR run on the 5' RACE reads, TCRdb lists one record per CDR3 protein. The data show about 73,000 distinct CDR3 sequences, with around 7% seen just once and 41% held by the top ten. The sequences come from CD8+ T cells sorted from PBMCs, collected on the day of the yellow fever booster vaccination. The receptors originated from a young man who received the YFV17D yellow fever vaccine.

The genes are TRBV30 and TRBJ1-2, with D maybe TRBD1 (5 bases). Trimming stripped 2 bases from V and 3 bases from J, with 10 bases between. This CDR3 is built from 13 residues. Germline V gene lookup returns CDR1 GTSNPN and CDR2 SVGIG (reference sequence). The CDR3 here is CAWSTTGDYGYTF. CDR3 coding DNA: TGTGCCTGGAGTACCACAGGTGACTATGGCTACACCTTC.

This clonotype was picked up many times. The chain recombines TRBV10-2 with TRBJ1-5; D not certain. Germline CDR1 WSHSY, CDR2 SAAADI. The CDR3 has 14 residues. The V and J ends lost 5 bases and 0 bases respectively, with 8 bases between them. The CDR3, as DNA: TGCGCCAGCAGTAGCTTTGATAGCAATCAGCCCCAGCATTTT. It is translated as CASSSFDSNQPQHF.

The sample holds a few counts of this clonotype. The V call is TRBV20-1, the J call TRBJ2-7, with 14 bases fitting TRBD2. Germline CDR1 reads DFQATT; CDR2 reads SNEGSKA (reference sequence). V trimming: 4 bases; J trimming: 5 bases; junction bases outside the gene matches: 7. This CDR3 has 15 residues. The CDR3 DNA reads TGCAGTGCTAACTTCGGGACTAGCGGGAGCCACGAGCAGTACTTC. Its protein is CSANFGTSGSHEQYF.

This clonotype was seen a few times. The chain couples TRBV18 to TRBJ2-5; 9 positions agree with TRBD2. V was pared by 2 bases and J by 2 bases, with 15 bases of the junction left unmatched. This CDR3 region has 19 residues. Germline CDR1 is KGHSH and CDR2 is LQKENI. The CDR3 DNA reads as TGTGCCAGCTCACCAATTGGGACTATAGCGGGAGTGTGGCAAGAGACCCAGTACTTC. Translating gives CASSPIGTIAGVWQETQYF.

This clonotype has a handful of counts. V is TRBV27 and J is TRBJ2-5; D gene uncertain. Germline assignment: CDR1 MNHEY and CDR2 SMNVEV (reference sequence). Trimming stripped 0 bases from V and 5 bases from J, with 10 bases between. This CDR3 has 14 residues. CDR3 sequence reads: CASSLSEGFETQYF. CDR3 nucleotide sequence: TGTGCCAGCAGTTTATCGGAAGGGTTTGAGACCCAGTACTTC.

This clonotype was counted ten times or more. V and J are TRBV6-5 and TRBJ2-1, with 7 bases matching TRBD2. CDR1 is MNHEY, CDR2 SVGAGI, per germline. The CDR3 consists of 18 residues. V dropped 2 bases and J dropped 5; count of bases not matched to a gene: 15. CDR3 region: CASSYGPRAGVENNEQFF. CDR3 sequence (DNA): TGTGCCAGCAGTTACGGGCCGAGGGCGGGAGTAGAAAACAATGAGCAGTTCTTC.

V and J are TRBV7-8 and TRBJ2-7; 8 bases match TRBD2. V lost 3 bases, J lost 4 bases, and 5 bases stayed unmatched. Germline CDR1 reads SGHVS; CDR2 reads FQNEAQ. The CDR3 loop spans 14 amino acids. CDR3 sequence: CASSLGLGGYEQYF. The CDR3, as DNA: TGTGCCAGCAGCTTGGGACTAGGTGGTTACGAGCAGTACTTC. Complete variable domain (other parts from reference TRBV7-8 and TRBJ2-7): GAGVSQSPRYKVAKRGQDVALRCDPISGHVSLFWYQQALGQGPEFLTYFQNEAQLDKSGLPSDRFFAERPEGSVSTLKIQRTQQEDSAVYLCASSLGLGGYEQYFGPGTRLTVT.

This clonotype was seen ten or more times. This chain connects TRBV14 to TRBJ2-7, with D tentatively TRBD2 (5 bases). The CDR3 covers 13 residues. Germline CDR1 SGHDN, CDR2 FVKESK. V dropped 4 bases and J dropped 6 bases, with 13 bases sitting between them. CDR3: CASSPMGVREQYF. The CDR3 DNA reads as TGTGCCAGCAGCCCGATGGGAGTGCGCGAGCAGTACTTC. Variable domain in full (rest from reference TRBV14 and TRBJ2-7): EAGVTQFPSHSVIEKGQTVTLRCDPISGHDNLYWYRRVMGKEIKFLLHFVKESKQDESGMPNNRFLAERTGGTYSTLKVQPAELEDSGVYFCASSPMGVREQYFGPGTRLTVT.

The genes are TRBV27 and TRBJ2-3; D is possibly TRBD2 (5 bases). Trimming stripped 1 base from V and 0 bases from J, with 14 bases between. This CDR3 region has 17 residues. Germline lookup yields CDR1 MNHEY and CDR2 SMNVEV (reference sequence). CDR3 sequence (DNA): TGTGCCAGCAGTTTATTCGGGGAAACTAAAAGCACAGATACGCAGTATTTT. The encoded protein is CASSLFGETKSTDTQYF.

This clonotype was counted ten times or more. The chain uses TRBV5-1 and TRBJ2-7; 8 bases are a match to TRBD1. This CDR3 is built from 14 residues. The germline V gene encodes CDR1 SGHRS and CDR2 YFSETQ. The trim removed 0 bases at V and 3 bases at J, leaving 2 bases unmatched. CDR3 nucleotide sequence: TGCGCCAGCAGCTTGGGCGGGACAGGCTACGAGCAGTACTTC. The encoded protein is CASSLGGTGYEQYF.

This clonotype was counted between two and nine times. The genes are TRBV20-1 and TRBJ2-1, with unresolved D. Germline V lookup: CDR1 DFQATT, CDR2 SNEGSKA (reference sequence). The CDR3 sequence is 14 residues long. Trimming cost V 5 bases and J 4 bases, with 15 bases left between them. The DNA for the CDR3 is TGCAGTGCTCCTCTTTCTAGGGAATACAATGAGCAGTTCTTC. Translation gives CSAPLSREYNEQFF.

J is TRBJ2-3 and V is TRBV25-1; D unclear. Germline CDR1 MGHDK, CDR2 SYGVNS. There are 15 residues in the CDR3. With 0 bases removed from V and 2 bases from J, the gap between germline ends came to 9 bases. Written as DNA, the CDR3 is TGTGCCAGCAGTGAATATGGGCTACCCACAGATACGCAGTATTTT. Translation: CASSEYGLPTDTQYF.

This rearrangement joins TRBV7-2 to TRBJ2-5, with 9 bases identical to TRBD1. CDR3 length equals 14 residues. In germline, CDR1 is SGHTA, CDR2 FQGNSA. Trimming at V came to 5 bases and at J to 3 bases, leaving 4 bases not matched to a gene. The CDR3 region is CASSRTGAEETQYF. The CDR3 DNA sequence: TGTGCCAGCAGCCGGACAGGGGCAGAAGAGACCCAGTACTTC.

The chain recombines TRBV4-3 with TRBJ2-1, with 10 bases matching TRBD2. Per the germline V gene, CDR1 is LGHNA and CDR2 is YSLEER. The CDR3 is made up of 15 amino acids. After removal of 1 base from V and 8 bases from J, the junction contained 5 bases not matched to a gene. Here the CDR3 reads CASSQGPSGSHEQFF. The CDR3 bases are TGCGCCAGCAGCCAAGGTCCTAGCGGGAGTCATGAGCAGTTCTTC.

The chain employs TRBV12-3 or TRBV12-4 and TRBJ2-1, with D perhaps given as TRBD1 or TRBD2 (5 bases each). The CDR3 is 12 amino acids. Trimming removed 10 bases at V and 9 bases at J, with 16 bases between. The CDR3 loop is CANPRGPGEQFF. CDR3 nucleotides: TGTGCCAACCCCCGGGGACCGGGTGAGCAGTTCTTC.

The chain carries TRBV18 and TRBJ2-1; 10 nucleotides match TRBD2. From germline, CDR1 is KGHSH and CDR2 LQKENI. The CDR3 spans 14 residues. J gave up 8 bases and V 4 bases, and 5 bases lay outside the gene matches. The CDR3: CASSRLAGVYEQFF. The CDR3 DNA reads TGTGCCAGCTCACGCCTAGCGGGAGTGTATGAGCAGTTCTTC. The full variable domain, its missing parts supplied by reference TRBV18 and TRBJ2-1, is NAGVMQNPRHLVRRRGQEARLRCSPMKGHSHVYWYRQLPEEGLKFMVYLQKENIIDESGMPKERFSAEFPKEGPSILRIQQVVRGDSAAYFCASSRLAGVYEQFFGPGTRLTVL.

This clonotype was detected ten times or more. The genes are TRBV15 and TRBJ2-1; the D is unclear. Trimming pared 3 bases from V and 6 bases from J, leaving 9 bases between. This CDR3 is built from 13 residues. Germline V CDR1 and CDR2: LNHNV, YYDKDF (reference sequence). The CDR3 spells CATSRYRLNEQFF. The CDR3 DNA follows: TGTGCCACCAGCAGGTACCGTCTCAATGAGCAGTTCTTC. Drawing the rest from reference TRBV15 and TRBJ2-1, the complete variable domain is DAMVIQNPRYQVTQFGKPVTLSCSQTLNHNVMYWYQQKSSQAPKLLFHYYDKDFNNEADTPDNFQSRRPNTSFCFLDIRSPGLGDTAMYLCATSRYRLNEQFFGPGTRLTVL.

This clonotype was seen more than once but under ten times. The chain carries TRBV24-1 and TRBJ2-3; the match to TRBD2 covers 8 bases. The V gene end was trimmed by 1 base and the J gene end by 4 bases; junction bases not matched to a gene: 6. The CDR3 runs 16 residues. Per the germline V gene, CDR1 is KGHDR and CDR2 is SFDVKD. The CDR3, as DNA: TGTGCCACCAGTGATTTTCAGCGGGAGTCGGCAGATACGCAGTATTTT. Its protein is CATSDFQRESADTQYF.